The 16 T cell receptor beta chains in this list originate from one sample, sequenced in a study of T cell responses to AZD1222 COVID-19 vaccine. Data came from immunoSEQ multiplex PCR; TCRdb stores just in-frame clones and leaves some out. The top ten hold around 3.2% of the sample, which has 100,000 or so clones, 80% to 90% seen once. Sequences were derived from peripheral blood, sampled on day 0 of AZD1222 vaccination. All receptors come from an adult in good health.

The gene calls are TRBV5-1 and TRBJ1-1; the D is unclear. Germline V gene sequence: CDR1 SGHRS, CDR2 YFSETQ. V shed 3 bases and J shed 3 bases, with 18 bases lying between them. The CDR3 totals 16 residues. DNA for the CDR3: TGCGCCAGCAGCTCATACCACGGGTTTGGGGACACTGAAGCTTTCTTT. It encodes CASSSYHGFGDTEAFF.

The chain couples TRBV19 to TRBJ2-1, with no clear D. CDR3 size: 14 residues. The germline V gene has CDR1 LNHDA and CDR2 SQIVND (reference sequence). The germline V and J ends were trimmed by 0 bases and 9 bases, with 12 bases remaining between them. CDR3 bases: TGTGCCAGTAGTATAGATCGCTCGGGTCCTGAGCAGTTCTTC. This sequence encodes CASSIDRSGPEQFF.

The chain joins TRBV3-1 (or the pseudogene TRBV3-2) to TRBJ1-4; 7 bases align to TRBD1. Germline V gene data show CDR1 as LGHDT and CDR2 as YNNKEL (reference sequence). The CDR3 length is 16 residues. The junction had 12 bases not matched to a gene; V was cut back by 4 bases and J by 7 bases. The CDR3 bases are TGTGCCAGCAGCCTCCAAGGAGGGGGCGGGAGTGAAAAACTGTTTTTT. Protein: CASSLQGGGGSEKLFF.

The chain joins TRBV11-3 to TRBJ2-1, with 9 bases that match TRBD2. Germline CDR1 reads SGHNT; CDR2 reads YENEEA. This CDR3 is built from 17 residues. J was trimmed by 5 bases and V by 2 bases; bases with no gene match: 10. In DNA, the CDR3 is TGTGCCAGCAGCTTAAGCGGGGGGCTCTCTCAACACAATGAGCAGTTCTTC. Translating it yields CASSLSGGLSQHNEQFF.

The genes are TRBV4-2 and TRBJ1-2, with D uncertain. Trimming took 2 bases from V and 7 from J, leaving 17 bases between them. The CDR3 runs 15 residues. CDR1 and CDR2 from the germline V gene are LGHNA and YNFKEQ. The CDR3 region has the DNA TGTGCCAGCAGCCAATTACCACCCGGGCCCCCTGGCTACACCTTC. This translates into CASSQLPPGPPGYTF.

J is TRBJ1-4 and V is TRBV3-1 (or the pseudogene TRBV3-2); D not resolved. Germline values: CDR1 LGHDT, CDR2 YNNKEL (reference sequence). V shed 4 bases and J shed 6 bases, with 15 bases lying between them. This CDR3 is 15 amino acids long. Here the CDR3 DNA reads TGTGCCAGCAGCCGCGACACGGCGGGATATGAAAAACTGTTTTTT. Its protein is CASSRDTAGYEKLFF.

A word on this clone: A read error may account for a junction end that differs from germline. Other DNA sequences within the sample encode an identical CDR3. The J gene is TRBJ1-5, the V gene TRBV4-2; D unresolved. CDR3 size: 12 residues. Germline CDR1 LGHNA, CDR2 YNFKEQ. CDR3 DNA: TGTGCCAGCAGTCAAGGGAATCAGCCCCAGCATTTT. Its protein product is CASSQGNQPQHF.

The chain couples TRBV15 to TRBJ1-2; D may be TRBD1 (5 bases). This CDR3 is 15 amino acids long. The V gene lost 3 bases and the J gene lost 6 bases, with 17 bases spanning the gap. CDR1 LNHNV and CDR2 YYDKDF come from the germline V gene (reference sequence). The CDR3: CATSREWGLPNGYTF. The CDR3 DNA sequence: TGTGCCACCAGCAGGGAGTGGGGCCTCCCAAATGGCTACACCTTC.

The gene calls are TRBV27 and TRBJ1-6; D is perhaps TRBD1 (5 bases). The germline V gene encodes CDR1 MNHEY and CDR2 SMNVEV (reference sequence). This CDR3 comprises 15 residues. Between the trimmed V and J ends, which lost 0 bases and 6 bases, there was a span of 9 bases. CDR3 in DNA: TGTGCCAGCAGTTTATCTGGGGCGGGTAATTCACCCCTCCACTTT. This sequence encodes CASSLSGAGNSPLHF.

CDR3 nucleotides: TGTGCCAGCAGCCTACAGGGTTTACTGGAGACCCAGTACTTC. Amino acid sequence: CASSLQGLLETQYF. The rearrangement joins TRBV6-6 to TRBJ2-5; D possibly corresponds to TRBD1 (6 bases). CDR1 MNHNY and CDR2 SVGAGI come from the germline V gene (reference sequence). The CDR3 runs to 14 residues. Trimming pared 6 bases from V and 5 bases from J, leaving 16 bases between.

The rearrangement uses TRBV6-4 and TRBJ2-2, with 10 bases fitting TRBD2. The length of the CDR3 is 14 residues. J lost 8 bases, V lost 5 bases, and 5 bases had no gene match. Germline values: CDR1 MRHNA, CDR2 SNTAGT. CDR3 coding DNA: TGTGCCAGCAGTCTACTAGCGGGGACGGGGGAGCTGTTTTTT. It codes for CASSLLAGTGELFF.

This clone was detected only a few times. CDR3 nucleotides: TGTGCCAGCAGCTTGGTACCAGGCAGGGCTGGCTACACCTTC. As protein: CASSLVPGRAGYTF. The chain has TRBV5-6 and TRBJ1-2; possibly TRBD1 for D (5 bases). With 0 bases removed from V and 7 bases from J, the gap between germline ends came to 13 bases. From germline, CDR1 is SGHDT and CDR2 YYEEEE. The CDR3 spans 14 residues.

The V call is TRBV27, the J call TRBJ1-5, with TRBD1 matching 7 bases. Per germline, CDR1 MNHEY and CDR2 SMNVEV (reference sequence). With 4 bases clipped from V and 3 bases from J, the junction kept 6 bases outside the gene matches. The CDR3 runs 15 residues. The CDR3 loop is CASSSGDSLNQPQHF. In DNA, the CDR3 is TGTGCCAGCAGTTCCGGGGACAGCCTCAATCAGCCCCAGCATTTT.

The rearrangement uses TRBV6-2 or TRBV6-3 and TRBJ2-4, with TRBD2 matching over 7 bases. V shed 4 bases and J 1 base; nucleotides not matched to a gene: 1. Germline CDR1 reads MNHEY; CDR2 reads SVGEGT. The CDR3 is made up of 14 amino acids. The CDR3: CASSFSGAKNIQYF. The CDR3 bases are TGTGCCAGCAGTTTTAGCGGGGCCAAAAACATTCAGTACTTC.

This sequence joins TRBV23-1 and TRBJ1-2, with D unresolved. Being an ORF, TRBV23-1 has a function that is uncertain. This CDR3 is built from 12 residues. V shed 8 bases and J shed 7 bases, with 14 bases lying between them. CDR3 sequence (DNA): TGCGCCAGCGGCCGGATAGAAGGTGGCTACACCTTC. This sequence encodes CASGRIEGGYTF.

The V call is TRBV6-2 or TRBV6-3, the J call TRBJ2-7, with 9 bases aligning to TRBD2. Germline V gene data show CDR1 as MNHEY and CDR2 as SVGEGT. The CDR3 is 14 amino acids. With 6 bases clipped from V and 5 bases from J, the junction kept 8 bases outside the gene matches. CDR3: CASSHAAGGHEQYF. DNA for the CDR3: TGTGCCAGCAGCCACGCCGCGGGGGGGCACGAGCAGTACTTC.